These T cell receptor beta chains were read from a single sample in a study of shared clonotypes between healthy human individuals. Repertoires were generated with immunoSEQ multiplex PCR, while TCRdb's copy carries only in-frame clones and drops some. Of approximately 2,200,000 clones in the sample, approximately 94% were seen once. Sequenced: naive CD8+ T cells from PBMCs. The receptors originated from a man aged 18 to 29 in good health. Some clones in this sample may be carry-over from other donors' samples. Each CDR3 is given with its conserved first and last residue. Fields, in order: V gene, D gene, J gene, clone size, CDR3 DNA, CDR3 protein. The D gene is left open where the match is weak. Some rows mark clone size as missing; the rest say once, few, many or name a class of expanded clone.

V gene: TRBV6-1
D gene: TRBD1
J gene: TRBJ1-5
clone size: NA
CDR3 DNA: TGTGCCAGCAGCGACAGGGTGGTTCAGCCCCAGCATTTT
CDR3 protein: CASSDRVVQPQHF

V gene: TRBV7-8
D gene: NA
J gene: TRBJ1-1
clone size: NA
CDR3 DNA: TGTGCCAGCAGCTTAGCTCGGCTAGCTGAAGCTTTCTTT
CDR3 protein: CASSLARLAEAFF

V gene: TRBV19
D gene: NA
J gene: TRBJ1-4
clone size: NA
CDR3 DNA: TGTGCCAGTCGGCTCCTGCTAAATGAAAAACTGTTTTTT
CDR3 protein: CASRLLLNEKLFF

V gene: TRBV4-1
D gene: NA
J gene: TRBJ1-4
clone size: NA
CDR3 DNA: TGCGCCAGCAGCCAGTCTCGGACGGGGAATGAAAAACTGTTTTTT
CDR3 protein: CASSQSRTGNEKLFF

V gene: TRBV6-5
D gene: NA
J gene: TRBJ1-2
clone size: NA
CDR3 DNA: TGTGCCAGCAGTTACGGGGAGGGGTCGTATGGCTACACCTTC
CDR3 protein: CASSYGEGSYGYTF

V gene: TRBV7-9
D gene: NA
J gene: TRBJ1-4
clone size: NA
CDR3 DNA: TGTGCCAGCAGCTTCGCCAGTGGGGAAAAGCTGTTTTTT
CDR3 protein: CASSFASGEKLFF

V gene: TRBV9
D gene: NA
J gene: TRBJ1-1
clone size: NA
CDR3 DNA: TGTGCCAGCAGCGTAGAAGGATTGAACACTGAAGCTTTCTTT
CDR3 protein: CASSVEGLNTEAFF

V gene: TRBV9
D gene: NA
J gene: TRBJ2-7
clone size: NA
CDR3 DNA: TGTGCCAGCAGCTCGTCGTCCTCCTACGAGCAGTACTTC
CDR3 protein: CASSSSSSYEQYF

V gene: TRBV10-3
D gene: NA
J gene: TRBJ1-1
clone size: NA
CDR3 DNA: TGTGCCATCAGTGAGCCTGTCCGCGGGGGGCCTGAAGCTTTCTTT
CDR3 protein: CAISEPVRGGPEAFF

V gene: TRBV5-6
D gene: TRBD1
J gene: TRBJ2-7
clone size: NA
CDR3 DNA: TGTGCCAGCAGCTTGAATATGGTCAGGGGGCGCGAGCAGTACTTC
CDR3 protein: CASSLNMVRGREQYF

V gene: TRBV19
D gene: TRBD1
J gene: TRBJ1-1
clone size: few
CDR3 DNA: TGTGCCAGCCAGGGGGCGTGGGACACTGAAGCTTTCTTT
CDR3 protein: CASQGAWDTEAFF

V gene: TRBV6-1
D gene: TRBD1
J gene: TRBJ1-5
clone size: few
CDR3 DNA: TGTGCCAGCAGTGAGCTGACAGGGCATCAGCCCCAGCATTTT
CDR3 protein: CASSELTGHQPQHF

V gene: TRBV7-2
D gene: TRBD2
J gene: TRBJ2-7
clone size: NA
CDR3 DNA: TGTGCCAGCAGCTTAATCCGTAGCGGGATAGCGTACGAGCAGTACTTC
CDR3 protein: CASSLIRSGIAYEQYF

V gene: TRBV28
D gene: NA
J gene: TRBJ1-5
clone size: NA
CDR3 DNA: TGTGCCAGCAGTTTTGTGCTAAGGGATCAGCCCCAGCATTTT
CDR3 protein: CASSFVLRDQPQHF

V gene: TRBV18
D gene: TRBD2
J gene: TRBJ2-1
clone size: NA
CDR3 DNA: TGTGCCAGCTCACCCCCCAAGATAGCGGGAGGCAATGAGCAGTTCTTC
CDR3 protein: CASSPPKIAGGNEQFF

V gene: TRBV5-4
D gene: NA
J gene: TRBJ1-1
clone size: few
CDR3 DNA: TGTGCCAGCACCCGACCCGAGGGGTCCTTGAACACTGAAGCTTTCTTT
CDR3 protein: CASTRPEGSLNTEAFF

V gene: TRBV9
D gene: TRBD1
J gene: TRBJ1-6
clone size: NA
CDR3 DNA: TGTGCCAGCAGCGGGGGACAGATAAATTCACCCCTCCACTTT
CDR3 protein: CASSGGQINSPLHF

V gene: TRBV6-6
D gene: TRBD1
J gene: TRBJ1-5
clone size: NA
CDR3 DNA: TGTGCCAGCAGCCGGGACAGGGGTTCCAATCAGCCCCAGCATTTT
CDR3 protein: CASSRDRGSNQPQHF

V gene: TRBV5-1
D gene: TRBD2
J gene: TRBJ2-7
clone size: NA
CDR3 DNA: TGCGCCAGCAGCTCGGGGGGGGCTTATAGCTCCTACGAGCAGTACTTC
CDR3 protein: CASSSGGAYSSYEQYF

V gene: TRBV4-2
D gene: NA
J gene: TRBJ2-7
clone size: NA
CDR3 DNA: TGTGCCAGCAGCCAAGAGACTGCCTACGAGCAGTACTTC
CDR3 protein: CASSQETAYEQYF

V gene: TRBV28
D gene: TRBD2
J gene: TRBJ2-1
clone size: NA
CDR3 DNA: TGTGCCAGCAGTTTAAGGGGACTAGCGGGGGAGCAGTTCTTC
CDR3 protein: CASSLRGLAGEQFF

V gene: TRBV27
D gene: NA
J gene: TRBJ2-7
clone size: NA
CDR3 DNA: TGTGCCAGCAGCCTCTGGTCCGCCAAGGACTACGAGCAGTACTTC
CDR3 protein: CASSLWSAKDYEQYF

V gene: TRBV19
D gene: NA
J gene: TRBJ1-2
clone size: NA
CDR3 DNA: TGTGCCAGTAGTATATCTACAGGCCCCCCGTTGGATGGCTACACCTTC
CDR3 protein: CASSISTGPPLDGYTF

V gene: TRBV9
D gene: NA
J gene: TRBJ2-3
clone size: NA
CDR3 DNA: TGTGCCAGCAGCGTTTCAGGGGCGCGCACAGATACGCAGTATTTT
CDR3 protein: CASSVSGARTDTQYF

V gene: TRBV4-1
D gene: TRBD2
J gene: TRBJ2-7
clone size: NA
CDR3 DNA: TGCGCCAGCAGCCATCTTGGACTAGCGACCGACTCCTACGAGCAGTACTTC
CDR3 protein: CASSHLGLATDSYEQYF

V gene: TRBV6-6
D gene: NA
J gene: TRBJ2-1
clone size: NA
CDR3 DNA: TGTGCCAGCAGTTACTTCAGGGGCATCTCATACAATGAGCAGTTCTTC
CDR3 protein: CASSYFRGISYNEQFF

V gene: TRBV30
D gene: NA
J gene: TRBJ2-1
clone size: NA
CDR3 DNA: TGTGCCTGGAGTGTCCTGCGGACCCCCCCCAATGAGCAGTTCTTC
CDR3 protein: CAWSVLRTPPNEQFF

V gene: TRBV7-9
D gene: NA
J gene: TRBJ2-7
clone size: NA
CDR3 DNA: TGTGCCAGCAGCTCCTCTTTCGCGGGGCCCCCACTAATGAACGAGCAGTACTTC
CDR3 protein: CASSSSFAGPPLMNEQYF

V gene: TRBV5-4
D gene: NA
J gene: TRBJ2-2
clone size: NA
CDR3 DNA: TGTGCCAGCAGCTTGCTTGTACAGCCGAACACCGGGGAGCTGTTTTTT
CDR3 protein: CASSLLVQPNTGELFF

V gene: TRBV6-1
D gene: NA
J gene: TRBJ2-7
clone size: NA
CDR3 DNA: TGTGCCAGCAGTGATCTTATGGTGTGGGGAAACTCCTACGAGCAGTACTTC
CDR3 protein: CASSDLMVWGNSYEQYF

V gene: TRBV4-1
D gene: TRBD2
J gene: TRBJ2-1
clone size: NA
CDR3 DNA: TGCGCCAGCAGCCATCAAGCGGGGAACAATGAGCAGTTCTTC
CDR3 protein: CASSHQAGNNEQFF

V gene: TRBV5-4
D gene: TRBD1
J gene: TRBJ2-7
clone size: once
CDR3 DNA: TGTGCCAGCAGGGACAGGGGGGGTCGGGACGAGCAGTACTTC
CDR3 protein: CASRDRGGRDEQYF

V gene: TRBV7-8
D gene: NA
J gene: TRBJ1-1
clone size: NA
CDR3 DNA: TGTGCCAGCAGCTTAGAAAGGGGTTCGAACACTGAAGCTTTCTTT
CDR3 protein: CASSLERGSNTEAFF

V gene: TRBV28
D gene: NA
J gene: TRBJ2-2
clone size: NA
CDR3 DNA: TGTGCCAGCAGTTTGGGGTACCTCACCGGGGAGCTGTTTTTT
CDR3 protein: CASSLGYLTGELFF